This TCR beta chain was sequenced during a study of blood T cell repertoires in COVID-19. The wider study: The analysed material was cDNA or gDNA that came from T cells, B-cell-depleted T cells, or PBMCs.

TCRdb's table, derived via immunoSEQ multiplex PCR, lists solely in-frame clones and lacks some. This sample has about 53,000 clones, with about 82% found just once. The sequencing input was peripheral blood. This clonotype was sampled from a man aged 65 to 85 with active COVID-19.

The CDR3 sequence is CASSSRTERSGNTIYF. The CDR3 DNA reads TGTGCCAGCAGTTCGCGGACAGAGCGCTCTGGAAACACCATATATTTT. J is TRBJ1-3 and V is TRBV6-2 or TRBV6-3; D possibly corresponds to TRBD1 (6 bases). Per the germline V gene, CDR1 is MNHEY and CDR2 is SVGEGT. The CDR3 is 16 amino acids. Trimming left V 4 bases short and J 0 bases short, with 13 bases between.